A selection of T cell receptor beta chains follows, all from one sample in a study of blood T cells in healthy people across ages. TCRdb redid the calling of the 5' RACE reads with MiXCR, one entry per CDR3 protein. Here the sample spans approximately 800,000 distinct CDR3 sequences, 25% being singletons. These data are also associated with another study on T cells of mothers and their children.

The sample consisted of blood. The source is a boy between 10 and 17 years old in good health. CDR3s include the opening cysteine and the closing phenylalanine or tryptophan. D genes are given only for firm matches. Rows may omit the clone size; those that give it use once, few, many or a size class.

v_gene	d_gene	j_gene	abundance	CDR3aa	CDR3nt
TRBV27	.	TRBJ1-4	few	CASSSPGRGEKLFF	TGTGCCAGCAGTTCTCCGGGGAGGGGTGAAAAACTGTTTTTT
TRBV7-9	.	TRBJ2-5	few	CASSDSRQETQYF	TGTGCCAGCAGCGACTCGCGTCAAGAGACCCAGTACTTC
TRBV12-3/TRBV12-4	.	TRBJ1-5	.	CASSLEVSNQPQHF	TGTGCCAGCAGTTTAGAAGTTAGCAATCAGCCCCAGCATTTT
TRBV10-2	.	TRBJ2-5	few	CASSEISRETQYF	TGCGCCAGCAGTGAAATCTCCCGGGAGACCCAGTACTTC
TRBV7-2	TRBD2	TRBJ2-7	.	CASSPAGWTSGEVKQYF	TGCGCCAGCAGCCCCGCAGGATGGACTAGCGGGGAGGTAAAGCAGTACTTC
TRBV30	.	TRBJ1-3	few	CAWSVFEGNAIYF	TGTGCCTGGAGTGTATTCGAGGGAAACGCCATATATTTT
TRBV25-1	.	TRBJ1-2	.	CASSDDRLWSGYTF	TGTGCCAGCAGTGACGACAGGCTGTGGTCTGGCTACACCTTC
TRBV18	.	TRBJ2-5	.	CASSPGLQVETQYF	TGTGCCAGCTCACCGGGTCTTCAGGTCGAGACCCAGTACTTC
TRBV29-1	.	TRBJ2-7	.	CSVVSDGPAYEQYF	TGCAGCGTGGTTTCGGACGGCCCCGCCTACGAGCAGTACTTC
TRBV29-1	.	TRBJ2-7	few	CSVDAGDSSYEQYF	TGCAGCGTTGATGCTGGCGACAGCTCCTACGAGCAGTACTTC
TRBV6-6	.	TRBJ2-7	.	CASSSPGVSPYEQYF	TGTGCCAGCAGCTCTCCAGGGGTTTCCCCCTACGAGCAGTACTTC
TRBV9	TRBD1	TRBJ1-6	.	CASSGQGATYNSPLHF	TGTGCCAGCAGCGGACAGGGAGCTACCTATAATTCACCCCTCCACTTT
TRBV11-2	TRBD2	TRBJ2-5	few	CASSLYRASGSPNQETQYF	TGTGCCAGCAGCTTATATCGGGCTAGCGGGAGCCCCAACCAAGAGACCCAGTACTTC
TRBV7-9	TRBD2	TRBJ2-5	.	CASSLTGTSGSIQETQYF	TGTGCCAGCAGCTTGACCGGGACTAGCGGATCAATCCAAGAGACCCAGTACTTC
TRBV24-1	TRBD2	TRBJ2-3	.	CATSDGGADTQYF	TGTGCCACCAGTGACGGGGGGGCAGATACGCAGTATTTT
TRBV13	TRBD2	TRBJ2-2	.	CASILGLAGRKSAGELFF	TGTGCCAGCATACTGGGACTAGCGGGAAGAAAGTCCGCCGGGGAGCTGTTTTTT
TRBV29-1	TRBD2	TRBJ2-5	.	CSVVSGKETQYF	TGCAGCGTTGTTAGCGGGAAAGAGACCCAGTACTTC
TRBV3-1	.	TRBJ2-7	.	CASSETGRGYEQYF	TGTGCCAGCAGCGAGACGGGACGAGGCTACGAGCAGTACTTC
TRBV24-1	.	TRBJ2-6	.	CATAGAGANVLTF	TGTGCCACCGCAGGGGCTGGGGCCAACGTCCTGACTTTC
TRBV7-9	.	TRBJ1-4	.	CASSLGSPTNEKLFF	TGTGCCAGCAGCTTAGGTTCTCCAACTAATGAAAAACTGTTTTTT
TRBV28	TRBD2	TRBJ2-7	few	CASSSLAGLRGYEQYF	TGTGCCAGCAGTAGTCTAGCGGGTCTTCGAGGATACGAGCAGTACTTC
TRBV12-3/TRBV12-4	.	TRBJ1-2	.	CASSLSGIYGYTF	TGTGCCAGCAGTTTGTCCGGGATCTATGGCTACACCTTC
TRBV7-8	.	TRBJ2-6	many	CASSSPQGPGANVLTF	TGTGCCAGCAGCTCCCCACAGGGCCCTGGGGCCAACGTCCTGACTTTC
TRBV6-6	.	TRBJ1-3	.	CASSFLLGNTIYF	TGTGCCAGCAGTTTCTTACTTGGAAACACCATATATTTT
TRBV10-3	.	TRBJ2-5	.	CAISERGGETQYF	TGTGCCATCAGTGAGAGGGGGGGCGAGACCCAGTACTTC
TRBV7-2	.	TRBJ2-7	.	CASSNQPATLGYEQYF	TGTGCCAGCAGCAACCAACCAGCGACTCTAGGCTACGAGCAGTACTTC
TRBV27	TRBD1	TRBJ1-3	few	CASARQGAWGNTIYF	TGTGCCAGCGCCCGACAGGGGGCCTGGGGAAACACCATATATTTT
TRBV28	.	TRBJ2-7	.	CASSLEVVPYEQYF	TGTGCCAGCAGTTTAGAGGTGGTCCCCTACGAGCAGTACTTC
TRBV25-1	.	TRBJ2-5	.	CASSFLGLGQETQYF	TGTGCCAGCAGCTTCTTGGGGCTAGGCCAAGAGACCCAGTACTTC
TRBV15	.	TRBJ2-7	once	CATSRDRGSSSYEQYF	TGTGCCACCAGCAGAGATCGGGGGTCGAGCTCCTACGAGCAGTACTTC
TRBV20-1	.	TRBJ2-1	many	CSARGSTGTHGDEQFF	TGCAGTGCTAGAGGCAGTACAGGGACCCATGGGGATGAGCAGTTCTTC
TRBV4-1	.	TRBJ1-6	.	CASSQDLSTLYSPLHF	TGCGCCAGCAGCCAAGATCTCTCAACTTTATATTCACCCCTCCACTTT
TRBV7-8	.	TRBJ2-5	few	CASSLDWPEVQYF	TGTGCCAGCAGCTTAGACTGGCCCGAGGTGCAGTACTTC
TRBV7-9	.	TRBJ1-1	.	CASSQRPRGDTEAFF	TGTGCCAGCAGCCAACGCCCCCGAGGGGACACTGAAGCTTTCTTT
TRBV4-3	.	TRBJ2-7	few	CASSQGSQGHEQYF	TGCGCCAGCAGCCAAGGTTCACAGGGCCACGAGCAGTACTTC
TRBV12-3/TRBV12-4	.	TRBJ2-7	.	CASSHARHEQYF	TGTGCCAGCAGTCACGCCCGACACGAGCAGTACTTC